The entry below gives a single T cell receptor (beta chain) sequence along with its context. The antigen is undetermined. CDR1 MNHNS and CDR2 SASEGT come from the germline V gene. CDR3 length equals 15 residues. The TCR libraries each used total RNA (about 3,500 ng per library). Template switching incorporated UMIs with a 6-nucleotide sample barcode. Each CDR3 protein gets one entry in TCRdb, which reprocessed the 5' RACE reads and gives no DNA. The sample table sets out 150,000 to 200,000 distinct CDR3 sequences. The record originates from a study of monozygotic twins with inflammatory bowel disease. The study's findings and limits: No detectable difference in repertoire similarity separated concordant from discordant twins, possibly as a result of limited power. IBD patients shared fewer clonotypes with other individuals than healthy twins, especially patients with disease activity signs.

This sequence originates from a human donor with ulcerative colitis or Crohn's disease, or a healthy co-twin of an affected twin (not recorded which). V is TRBV6-1 and J is TRBJ2-1; TCRdb calls TRBD2, which cannot be checked without DNA. The sample was blood. CDR3 sequence: CASRQTSGNLNEQFF.